The rows below give T cell receptor beta chains drawn from one sample of a study of T cell changes during pregnancy in multiple sclerosis. TCRdb keeps only in-frame clones here, not all; method: immunoSEQ multiplex PCR. Of about 100,000 clones listed, about 90% were seen once; the top ten hold around 1.8%. The specimen comprised peripheral blood, sampled after pregnancy. These receptors all come from a female donor with multiple sclerosis, enrolled in a pregnancy study. The CDR3 runs from the conserved cysteine through the conserved F or W. The D gene is left open where the match is weak. Only some rows state a clone size, as once, few, many or a class for expanded clones.

CDR3 length	clone size	V gene	J gene	D gene	CDR3 protein	CDR3 DNA
16	-	TRBV27	TRBJ2-1	TRBD2	CASSFKAGGPRNEQFF	TGTGCCAGCAGTTTCAAAGCGGGAGGGCCTAGAAATGAGCAGTTCTTC
14	-	TRBV5-4	TRBJ1-1	-	CASSLTGQNTEAFF	TGTGCCAGCAGCTTGACCGGACAGAACACTGAAGCTTTCTTT
15	-	TRBV19	TRBJ2-5	TRBD2	CASSIGLAGKETQYF	TGTGCCAGTAGTATTGGCCTAGCGGGGAAAGAGACCCAGTACTTC
15	-	TRBV5-1	TRBJ2-2	-	CASSLTEGDTGELFF	TGCGCCAGCAGCCTGACCGAGGGGGACACCGGGGAGCTGTTTTTT
14	-	TRBV7-6	TRBJ2-2	-	CASSLRRETGELFF	TGTGCCAGCAGCTTAAGGAGGGAAACCGGGGAGCTGTTTTTT
14	-	TRBV6-5	TRBJ2-1	-	CASSPPGAYNEQFF	TGTGCCAGCAGTCCACCCGGAGCCTACAATGAGCAGTTCTTC
15	once	TRBV9	TRBJ1-1	-	CASSVVTGYRSEAFF	TGTGCCAGCAGCGTAGTTACGGGGTATAGGAGTGAAGCTTTCTTT
16	-	TRBV5-1	TRBJ2-1	TRBD1	CASSWGGTGEFNEQFF	TGCGCCAGCAGCTGGGGAGGGACAGGGGAATTCAATGAGCAGTTCTTC
15	-	TRBV2	TRBJ1-6	TRBD1	CASSSGTGTLSPLHF	TGTGCCAGCAGTTCCGGGACAGGGACGCTTTCACCCCTCCACTTT
13	-	TRBV27	TRBJ1-1	TRBD1	CASRGQANTEAFF	TGTGCCAGCAGGGGACAGGCGAACACTGAAGCTTTCTTT
13	-	TRBV4-2	TRBJ2-5	-	CASSQISAETQYF	TGTGCCAGCAGCCAAATATCCGCGGAGACCCAGTACTTC
13	-	TRBV27	TRBJ2-7	TRBD2	CATGRLTGYEQYF	TGTGCCACCGGGAGGTTAACGGGCTACGAGCAGTACTTC
14	once	TRBV5-8	TRBJ2-2	-	CASSLTVNTGELFF	TGTGCCAGCAGCTTGACAGTGAACACCGGGGAGCTGTTTTTT
19	-	TRBV4-1	TRBJ2-1	TRBD1	CASSQEPRGGTGVWHEQFF	TGCGCCAGCAGCCAGGAGCCCCGTGGCGGGACAGGGGTCTGGCACGAGCAGTTCTTC
14	-	TRBV4-3	TRBJ2-3	-	CASSQGDSEDTQYF	TGCGCCAGCAGCCAAGGAGATAGTGAGGATACGCAGTATTTT
18	-	TRBV5-1	TRBJ2-1	TRBD1	CASSLGFRTGALYNEQFF	TGCGCCAGCAGCTTGGGATTCAGGACAGGGGCCCTCTACAATGAGCAGTTCTTC
14	-	TRBV29-1	TRBJ2-1	TRBD1	CSVQSGTGKAEQFF	TGCAGCGTTCAGTCCGGGACAGGGAAGGCTGAGCAGTTCTTC
19	-	TRBV7-3	TRBJ2-1	TRBD1	CASSPYGGYRDRGSNEQFF	TGTGCCAGCAGTCCTTACGGGGGGTACCGGGACAGGGGTTCCAATGAGCAGTTCTTC